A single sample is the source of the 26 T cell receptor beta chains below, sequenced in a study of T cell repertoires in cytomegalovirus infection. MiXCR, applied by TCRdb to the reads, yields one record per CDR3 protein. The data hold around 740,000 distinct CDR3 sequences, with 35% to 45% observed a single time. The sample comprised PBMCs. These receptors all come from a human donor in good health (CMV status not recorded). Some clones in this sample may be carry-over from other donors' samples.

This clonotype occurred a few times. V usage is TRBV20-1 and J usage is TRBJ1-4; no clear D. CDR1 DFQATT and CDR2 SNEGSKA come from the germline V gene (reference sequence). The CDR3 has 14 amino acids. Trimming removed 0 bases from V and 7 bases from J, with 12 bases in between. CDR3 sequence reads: CSARDHTHREKLFF. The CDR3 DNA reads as TGCAGTGCTAGAGATCATACCCATCGTGAAAAACTGTTTTTT.

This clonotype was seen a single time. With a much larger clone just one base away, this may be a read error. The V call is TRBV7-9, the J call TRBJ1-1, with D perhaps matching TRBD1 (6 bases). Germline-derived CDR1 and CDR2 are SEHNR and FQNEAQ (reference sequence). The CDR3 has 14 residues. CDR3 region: CDSSLSQGHTEAFF. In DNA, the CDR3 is TGTGACAGCAGCTTAAGCCAGGGGCACACTGAAGCTTTCTTT.

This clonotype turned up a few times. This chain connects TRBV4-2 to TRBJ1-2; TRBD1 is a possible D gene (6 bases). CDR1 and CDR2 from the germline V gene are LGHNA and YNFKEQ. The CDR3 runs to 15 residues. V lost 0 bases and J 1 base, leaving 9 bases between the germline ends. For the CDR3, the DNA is TGTGCCAGCAGCCAAGACGGCAGGGGTAACTATGGCTACACCTTC. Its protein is CASSQDGRGNYGYTF.

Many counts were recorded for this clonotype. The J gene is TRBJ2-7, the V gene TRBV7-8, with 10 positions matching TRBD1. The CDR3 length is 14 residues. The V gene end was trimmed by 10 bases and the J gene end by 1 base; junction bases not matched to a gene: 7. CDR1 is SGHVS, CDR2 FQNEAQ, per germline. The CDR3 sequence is CAIGRDRGSYEQYF. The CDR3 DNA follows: TGTGCCATCGGCCGGGACAGGGGATCCTACGAGCAGTACTTC.

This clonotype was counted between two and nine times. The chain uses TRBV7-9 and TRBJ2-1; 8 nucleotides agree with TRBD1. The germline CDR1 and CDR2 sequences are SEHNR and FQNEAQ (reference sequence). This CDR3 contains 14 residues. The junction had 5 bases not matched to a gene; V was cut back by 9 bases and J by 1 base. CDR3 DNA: TGTGCCAGTAACAGGGGGACGTCCTACAATGAGCAGTTCTTC. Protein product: CASNRGTSYNEQFF.

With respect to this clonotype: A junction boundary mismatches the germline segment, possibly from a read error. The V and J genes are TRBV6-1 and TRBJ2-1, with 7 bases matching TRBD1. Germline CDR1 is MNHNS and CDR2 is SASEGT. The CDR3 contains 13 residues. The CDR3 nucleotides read TGTGCCAGCAGTGGGGGACAGTACAAGGAGCAGGTCTTC. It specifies CASSGGQYKEQVF.

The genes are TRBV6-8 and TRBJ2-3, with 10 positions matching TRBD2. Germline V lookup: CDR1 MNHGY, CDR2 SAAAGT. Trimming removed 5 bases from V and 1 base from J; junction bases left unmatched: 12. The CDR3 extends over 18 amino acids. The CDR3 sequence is CASSRRRTSGAGTDTQYF. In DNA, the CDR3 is TGTGCCAGCAGTCGGCGGCGTACTAGCGGGGCGGGCACAGATACGCAGTATTTT.

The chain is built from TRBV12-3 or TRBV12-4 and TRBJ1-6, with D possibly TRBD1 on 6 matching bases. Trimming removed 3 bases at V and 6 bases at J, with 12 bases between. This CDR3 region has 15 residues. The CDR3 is CASSLRTEINSPLHF. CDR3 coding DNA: TGTGCCAGCAGTTTGCGGACAGAGATTAATTCACCCCTCCACTTT.

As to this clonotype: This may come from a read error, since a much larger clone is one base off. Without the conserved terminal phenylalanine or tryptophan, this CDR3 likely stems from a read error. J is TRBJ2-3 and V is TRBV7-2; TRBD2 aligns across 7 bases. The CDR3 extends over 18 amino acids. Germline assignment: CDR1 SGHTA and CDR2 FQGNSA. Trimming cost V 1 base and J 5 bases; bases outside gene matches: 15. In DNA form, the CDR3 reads TGTGCCAGCAGCTTAGGTCCTCCTAGCGGCCCTGCGGAAGATACGCAGTATTGT. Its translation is CASSLGPPSGPAEDTQYC.

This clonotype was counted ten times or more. This CDR3 is CASSLAGISTDTQYF. Here the CDR3 DNA reads TGTGCCAGCAGCTTAGCGGGAATTAGCACAGATACGCAGTATTTT. The genes are TRBV7-8 and TRBJ2-3; no firm D call. The CDR3 contains 15 residues. Trimming stripped 0 bases from V and 0 bases from J, with 7 bases between. CDR1 is SGHVS, CDR2 FQNEAQ, per germline.

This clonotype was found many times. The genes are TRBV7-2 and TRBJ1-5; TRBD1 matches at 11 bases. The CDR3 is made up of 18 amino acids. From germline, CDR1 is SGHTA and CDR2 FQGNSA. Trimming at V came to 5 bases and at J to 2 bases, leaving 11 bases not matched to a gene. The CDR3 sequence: CASSRPGQGEEGNQPQHF. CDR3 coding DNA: TGTGCCAGCAGCCGACCGGGACAGGGGGAGGAGGGCAATCAGCCCCAGCATTTT.

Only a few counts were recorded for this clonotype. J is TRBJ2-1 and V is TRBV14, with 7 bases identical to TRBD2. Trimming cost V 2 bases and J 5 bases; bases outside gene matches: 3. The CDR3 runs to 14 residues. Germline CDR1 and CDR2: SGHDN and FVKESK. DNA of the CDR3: TGTGCCAGCAGCCAAAGACTAGCAAACAATGAGCAGTTCTTC. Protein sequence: CASSQRLANNEQFF.

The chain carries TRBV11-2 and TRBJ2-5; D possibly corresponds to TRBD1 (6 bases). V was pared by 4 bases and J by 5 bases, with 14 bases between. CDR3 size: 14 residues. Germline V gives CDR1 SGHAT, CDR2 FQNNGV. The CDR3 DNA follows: TGTGCCAGCAGCTGGGGGCAACTTCTGGAGACCCAGTACTTC. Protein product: CASSWGQLLETQYF.

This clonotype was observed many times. The CDR3 nucleotides are TGTGCCAGCAGTTTAGGCGGGGGGAAAGATACGCAGTATTTT. It translates to CASSLGGGKDTQYF. The V gene is TRBV28, the J gene TRBJ2-3; 8 nucleotides align to TRBD2. V was clipped by 2 bases and J by 5 bases; unmatched bases: 3. Germline V gives CDR1 MDHEN, CDR2 SYDVKM. The CDR3 extends over 14 amino acids.

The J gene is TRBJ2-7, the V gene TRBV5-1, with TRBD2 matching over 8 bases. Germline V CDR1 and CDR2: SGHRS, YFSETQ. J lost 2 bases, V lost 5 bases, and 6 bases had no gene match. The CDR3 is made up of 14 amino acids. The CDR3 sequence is CASRLIAGTYEQYF. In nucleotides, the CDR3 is TGCGCCAGCAGACTTATAGCGGGGACCTACGAGCAGTACTTC.

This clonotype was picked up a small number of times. This chain's CDR3 is CASSLAQGQPQHF. CDR3 coding DNA: TGTGCCAGCAGCTTAGCACAGGGGCAGCCCCAGCATTTT. V usage is TRBV7-2 and J usage is TRBJ1-5, with 7 bases lining up with TRBD1. This CDR3 spans 13 amino acids. Trimming at V came to 0 bases and at J to 7 bases, leaving 0 bases not matched to a gene. Germline CDR1 reads SGHTA; CDR2 reads FQGNSA.

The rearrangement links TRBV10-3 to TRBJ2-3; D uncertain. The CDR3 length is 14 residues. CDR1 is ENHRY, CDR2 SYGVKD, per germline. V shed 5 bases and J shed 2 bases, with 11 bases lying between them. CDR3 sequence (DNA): TGTGCCATCAGTTCTGACTCCTCCACAGATACGCAGTATTTT. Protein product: CAISSDSSTDTQYF.

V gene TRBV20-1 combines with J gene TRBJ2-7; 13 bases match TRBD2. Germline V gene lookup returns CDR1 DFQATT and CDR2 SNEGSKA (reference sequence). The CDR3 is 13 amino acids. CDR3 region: CSGTSGAYYEQYF. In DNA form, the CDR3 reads TGCAGCGGGACTAGCGGGGCCTACTACGAGCAGTACTTC.

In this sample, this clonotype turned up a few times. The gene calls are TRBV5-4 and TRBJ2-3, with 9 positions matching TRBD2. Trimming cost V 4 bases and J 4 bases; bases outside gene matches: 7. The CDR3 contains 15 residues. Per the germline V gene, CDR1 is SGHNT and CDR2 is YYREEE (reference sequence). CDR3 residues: CASSRREGQADTQYF. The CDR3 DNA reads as TGTGCCAGCAGCCGGCGGGAGGGCCAAGCAGATACGCAGTATTTT.

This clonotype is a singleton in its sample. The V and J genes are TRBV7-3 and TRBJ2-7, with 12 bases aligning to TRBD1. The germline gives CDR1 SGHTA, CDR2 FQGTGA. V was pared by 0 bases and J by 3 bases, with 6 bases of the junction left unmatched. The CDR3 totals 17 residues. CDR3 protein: CASSLTGQGARIYEQYF. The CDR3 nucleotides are TGTGCCAGCAGCTTAACGGGACAGGGGGCGCGGATCTACGAGCAGTACTTC.

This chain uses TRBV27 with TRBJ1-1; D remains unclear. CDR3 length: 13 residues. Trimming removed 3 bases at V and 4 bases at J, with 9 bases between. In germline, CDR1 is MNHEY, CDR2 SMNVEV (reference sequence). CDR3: CASSLWQTTEAFF. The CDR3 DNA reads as TGTGCCAGCAGTTTGTGGCAGACCACTGAAGCTTTCTTT.

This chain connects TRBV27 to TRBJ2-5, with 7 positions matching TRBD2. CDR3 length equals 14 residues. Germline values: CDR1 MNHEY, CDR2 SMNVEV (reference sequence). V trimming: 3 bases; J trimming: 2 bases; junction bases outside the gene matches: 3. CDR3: CASSFSRGQETQYF. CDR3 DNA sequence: TGTGCCAGCAGTTTTTCGCGGGGGCAAGAGACCCAGTACTTC.

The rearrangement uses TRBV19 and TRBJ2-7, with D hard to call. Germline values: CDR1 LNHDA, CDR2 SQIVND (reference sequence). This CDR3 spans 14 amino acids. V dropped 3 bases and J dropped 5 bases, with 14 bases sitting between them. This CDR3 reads CASSMKAGTHEQYF. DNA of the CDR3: TGTGCCAGTAGTATGAAGGCAGGAACCCACGAGCAGTACTTC. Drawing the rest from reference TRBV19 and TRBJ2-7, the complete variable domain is DGGITQSPKYLFRKEGQNVTLSCEQNLNHDAMYWYRQDPGQGLRLIYYSQIVNDFQKGDIAEGYSVSREKKESFPLTVTSAQKNPTAFYLCASSMKAGTHEQYFGPGTRLTVT.

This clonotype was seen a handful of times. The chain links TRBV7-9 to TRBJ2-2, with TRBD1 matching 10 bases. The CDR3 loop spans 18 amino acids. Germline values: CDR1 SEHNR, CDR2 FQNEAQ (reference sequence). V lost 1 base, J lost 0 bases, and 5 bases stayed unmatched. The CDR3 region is CASSLGRDRGANTGELFF. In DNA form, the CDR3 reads TGTGCCAGCAGCTTAGGCCGGGACAGGGGCGCGAACACCGGGGAGCTGTTTTTT.

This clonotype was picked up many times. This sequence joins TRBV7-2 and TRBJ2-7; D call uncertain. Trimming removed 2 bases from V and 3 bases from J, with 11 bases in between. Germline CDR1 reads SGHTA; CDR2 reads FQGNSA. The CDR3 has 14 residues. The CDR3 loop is CASSLSRLNYEQYF. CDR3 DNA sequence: TGTGCCAGCAGCTTAAGCAGGTTGAACTACGAGCAGTACTTC.

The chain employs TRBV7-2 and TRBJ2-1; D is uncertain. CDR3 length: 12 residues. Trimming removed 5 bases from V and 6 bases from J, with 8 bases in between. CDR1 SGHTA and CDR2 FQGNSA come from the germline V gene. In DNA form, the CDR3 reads TGTGCCAGCAGCCGACGGATCAATGAGCAGTTCTTC. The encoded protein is CASSRRINEQFF.